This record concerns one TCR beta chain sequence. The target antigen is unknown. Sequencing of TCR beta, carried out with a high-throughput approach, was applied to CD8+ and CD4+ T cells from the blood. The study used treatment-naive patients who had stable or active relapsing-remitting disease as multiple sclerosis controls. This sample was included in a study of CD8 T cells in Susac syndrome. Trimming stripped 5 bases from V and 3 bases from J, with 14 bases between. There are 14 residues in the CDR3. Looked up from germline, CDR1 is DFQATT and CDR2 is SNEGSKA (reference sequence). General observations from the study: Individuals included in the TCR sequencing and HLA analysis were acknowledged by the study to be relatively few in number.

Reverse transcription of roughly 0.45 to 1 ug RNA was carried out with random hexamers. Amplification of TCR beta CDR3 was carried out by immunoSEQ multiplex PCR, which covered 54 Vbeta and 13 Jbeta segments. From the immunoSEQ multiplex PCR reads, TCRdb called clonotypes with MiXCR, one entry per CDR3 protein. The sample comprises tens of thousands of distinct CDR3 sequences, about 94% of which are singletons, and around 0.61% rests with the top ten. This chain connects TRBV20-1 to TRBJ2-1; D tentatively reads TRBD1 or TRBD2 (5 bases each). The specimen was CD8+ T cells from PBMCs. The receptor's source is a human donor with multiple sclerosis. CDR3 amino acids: CSAPHRGDYNEQFF. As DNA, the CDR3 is TGCAGTGCTCCTCACCGGGGCGACTACAATGAGCAGTTCTTC.